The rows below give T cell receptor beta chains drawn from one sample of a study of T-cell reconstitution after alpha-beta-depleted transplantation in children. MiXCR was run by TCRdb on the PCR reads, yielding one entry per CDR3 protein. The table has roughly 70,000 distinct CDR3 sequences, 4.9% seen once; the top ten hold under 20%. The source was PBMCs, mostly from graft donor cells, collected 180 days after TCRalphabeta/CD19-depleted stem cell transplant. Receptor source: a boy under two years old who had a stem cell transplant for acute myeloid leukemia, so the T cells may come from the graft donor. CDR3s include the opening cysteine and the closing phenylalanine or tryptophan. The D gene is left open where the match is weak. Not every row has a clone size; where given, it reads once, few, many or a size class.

CASSLWPKSPRDEKLFF,TGTGCCAGCAGTTTATGGCCTAAATCCCCCCGGGACGAAAAACTGTTTTTT,NA,TRBV28,many,TRBJ1-4
CASKDSLPYEQYF,TGTGCCAGCAAGGACAGCCTCCCCTACGAGCAGTACTTC,NA,TRBV5-5,many,TRBJ2-7
CARSLGGLAGGDNERFF,TGTGCCAGGAGCCTTGGCGGACTAGCTGGGGGGGACAATGAGCGGTTCTTC,TRBD2,TRBV5-3,NA,TRBJ2-1
CASSWNRAVENSPLHF,TGCGCCAGCAGCTGGAACAGGGCGGTAGAGAATTCACCCCTCCACTTT,NA,TRBV5-1,many,TRBJ1-6
CASSRTGGPSSSYNSPLHF,TGTGCCAGCAGTAGGACAGGGGGCCCATCGAGCTCCTATAATTCACCCCTCCACTTT,TRBD1,TRBV27,many,TRBJ1-6
CASSLATGGGTQYF,TGCGCCAGCAGCTTGGCAACGGGAGGAGGGACCCAGTACTTC,TRBD2,TRBV5-1,many,TRBJ2-5
CASSSPGLAGGDEQFF,TGTGCCAGCAGTTCTCCGGGACTAGCGGGGGGCGATGAGCAGTTCTTC,TRBD2,TRBV12-3/TRBV12-4,many,TRBJ2-1
CASSLSERGVGYEQYF,TGTGCCAGCAGCTTAAGTGAGCGGGGCGTAGGCTACGAGCAGTACTTC,TRBD2,TRBV11-1,many,TRBJ2-7
CASSLKSPSGEFEAFF,TGTGCCAGCAGTTTGAAAAGCCCGTCAGGGGAATTTGAAGCTTTCTTT,NA,TRBV28,many,TRBJ1-1
CSATTPIVGYTF,TGCAGTGCGACGACCCCGATCGTAGGCTACACCTTC,NA,TRBV20-1,many,TRBJ1-2
CASSLTPSTYTGELFF,TGTGCCAGCAGCTTAACCCCTAGCACTTACACCGGGGAGCTGTTTTTT,NA,TRBV7-2,many,TRBJ2-2
CASRRQGDPYNEQFF,TGTGCCAGCAGGAGACAGGGGGACCCCTACAATGAGCAGTTCTTC,TRBD1,TRBV2,many,TRBJ2-1
CASSSRDRTDTQYF,TGTGCCAGCAGCTCCCGGGACAGAACAGATACGCAGTATTTT,TRBD1,TRBV13,many,TRBJ2-3
CSATGTAVNTEAFF,TGCAGTGCCACCGGGACAGCGGTGAACACTGAAGCTTTCTTT,TRBD1,TRBV20-1,many,TRBJ1-1
CAISDWDRGAGDTGELFF,TGTGCCATCAGTGATTGGGACCGAGGGGCCGGGGACACCGGGGAGCTGTTTTTT,NA,TRBV10-3,many,TRBJ2-2
CASSFTRGQETQYF,TGTGCCAGCAGCTTCACTCGGGGTCAAGAGACCCAGTACTTC,NA,TRBV7-9,many,TRBJ2-5
CASSAQMETQYF,TGTGCCAGTAGTGCCCAAATGGAGACCCAGTACTTC,NA,TRBV19,many,TRBJ2-5
CASGNRGEQYF,TGTGCCAGCGGCAACAGGGGCGAGCAGTACTTC,TRBD1,TRBV3-1,many,TRBJ2-7
CASRLTGTSGTDTQYF,TGTGCCAGCAGGTTAACCGGGACTAGCGGCACAGATACGCAGTATTTT,TRBD2,TRBV7-8,NA,TRBJ2-3
CASSSSGAYNEQFF,TGCGCCAGCAGCTCAAGCGGGGCATACAATGAGCAGTTCTTC,TRBD2,TRBV5-1,many,TRBJ2-1
CASSFSGADYGYTF,TGCGCCAGCAGCTTTTCGGGAGCGGACTATGGCTACACCTTC,NA,TRBV5-1,NA,TRBJ1-2
CASNPRGRELGEQYF,TGTGCCTCCAATCCGAGGGGCAGGGAATTAGGCGAGCAGTACTTC,NA,TRBV10-3,many,TRBJ2-7
CASSKSLGTESLLDSPLHF,TGTGCCAGCAGCAAATCCCTTGGGACAGAGAGCCTCCTAGATTCACCCCTCCACTTT,TRBD1,TRBV12-3/TRBV12-4,many,TRBJ1-6
CASSHGQGDGETQYF,TGCGCCAGCAGCCACGGACAGGGGGATGGGGAGACCCAGTACTTC,TRBD1,TRBV4-3,many,TRBJ2-5
CSALPAKDEKLFF,TGCAGTGCTCTTCCGGCCAAGGATGAAAAACTGTTTTTT,NA,TRBV20-1,many,TRBJ1-4